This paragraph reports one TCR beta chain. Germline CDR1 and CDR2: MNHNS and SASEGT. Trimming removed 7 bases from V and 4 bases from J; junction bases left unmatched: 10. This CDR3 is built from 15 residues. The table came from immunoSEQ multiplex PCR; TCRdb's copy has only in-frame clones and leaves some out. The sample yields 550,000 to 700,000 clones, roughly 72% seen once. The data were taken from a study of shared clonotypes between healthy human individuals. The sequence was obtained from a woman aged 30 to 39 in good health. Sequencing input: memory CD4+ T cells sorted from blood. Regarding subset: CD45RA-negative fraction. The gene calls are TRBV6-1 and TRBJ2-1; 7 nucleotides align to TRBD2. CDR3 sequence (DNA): TGTGCCAGCACCATCTCCGGGGAGGGATACAATGAGCAGTTCTTC. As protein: CASTISGEGYNEQFF.